What follows are 17 T cell receptor beta chains derived from one specimen sequenced in a study of response to subunit inactivated influenza vaccine. Each CDR3 protein gets one entry after TCRdb re-called the RT-PCR reads with MiXCR. The repertoire holds hundreds of thousands of distinct CDR3 sequences, about 15% seen once, with more than 9% in the top ten. The sample was PBMCs from blood, taken roughly 12 days after vaccination. The origin of the receptors is a man aged 45 to 65 who received an inactivated influenza vaccine.

V and J are TRBV5-1 and TRBJ2-3; D is unclear. V gave up 2 bases and J gave up 2 bases, with 15 bases separating them. Germline lookup yields CDR1 SGHRS and CDR2 YFSETQ. The CDR3 has 16 residues. CDR3 DNA: TGCGCCAGCAGCTTTGCCGGGCCCCTTCACACAGATACGCAGTATTTT. This translates into CASSFAGPLHTDTQYF. Based on the CDR3 plus reference TRBV5-1 and TRBJ2-3, the full variable domain is KAGVTQTPRYLIKTRGQQVTLSCSPISGHRSVSWYQQTPGQGLQFLFEYFSETQRNKGNFPGRFSGRQFSNSRSEMNVSTLELGDSALYLCASSFAGPLHTDTQYFGPGTRLTVL.

This clonotype was seen more than once but under ten times. The gene calls are TRBV25-1 and TRBJ2-5, with 12 bases fitting TRBD1. The CDR3 runs to 16 residues. The germline CDR1 and CDR2 sequences are MGHDK and SYGVNS. With 3 bases clipped from V and 3 bases from J, the junction kept 5 bases outside the gene matches. CDR3 in amino acids: CASSDQGTGGEETQYF. The CDR3 DNA follows: TGTGCCAGCAGTGACCAGGGGACAGGGGGCGAAGAGACCCAGTACTTC.

This clonotype has just a few counts. V usage is TRBV7-9 and J usage is TRBJ2-2; D uncertain. Between the trimmed V and J ends, which lost 7 bases and 6 bases, there was a span of 12 bases. Looked up from germline, CDR1 is SEHNR and CDR2 is FQNEAQ (reference sequence). CDR3 length equals 13 residues. The CDR3 here is CASILRSPGELFF. CDR3 bases: TGTGCCAGCATCCTCCGGAGTCCCGGGGAGCTGTTTTTT.

In DNA, the CDR3 is TGTGCCAGCAGCTTAGCGCGGGGATATAAGTCGCTCCACTCCGGTCGCAATGAGCAGTTCTTC. This translates into CASSLARGYKSLHSGRNEQFF. The rearrangement links TRBV11-1 to TRBJ2-1; D perhaps matches TRBD2 (6 bases). This CDR3 contains 21 residues. V was trimmed by 0 bases and J by 6 bases, leaving 30 bases between them. Germline V gene lookup returns CDR1 SGHAT and CDR2 FQDESV (reference sequence).

This clonotype was seen a handful of times. The CDR3 sequence: CASSQVVGGSYYNEQFF. In DNA, the CDR3 is TGTGCCAGCAGCCAAGTTGTGGGGGGGTCCTACTACAATGAGCAGTTCTTC. The chain links TRBV3-1 to TRBJ2-1; the match to TRBD2 covers 7 bases. After removal of 1 base from V and 3 bases from J, the junction contained 9 bases not matched to a gene. This CDR3 region has 17 residues. CDR1 is LGHDT, CDR2 YNNKEL, per germline (reference sequence).

The chain links TRBV27 to TRBJ2-2; D unresolved. The CDR3 loop spans 18 amino acids. Germline V gene lookup returns CDR1 MNHEY and CDR2 SMNVEV (reference sequence). The ends were cut back, 3 bases at V and 1 base at J, with 18 bases in the middle. CDR3 loop: CASSFSRLPAMNTGELFF. CDR3 nucleotide sequence: TGTGCCAGCAGTTTCTCCCGACTCCCAGCGATGAACACCGGGGAGCTGTTTTTT.

The CDR3 loop is CATKGQGGETQYF. CDR3 nucleotide sequence: TGTGCCACCAAAGGACAGGGAGGGGAGACCCAGTACTTC. This chain joins TRBV15 and TRBJ2-5; maybe TRBD1 (8 bases). The V and J ends lost 7 bases and 5 bases respectively, with 14 bases between them. Germline V lookup: CDR1 LNHNV, CDR2 YYDKDF (reference sequence). This CDR3 spans 13 amino acids.

This clonotype has just one count. The chain combines TRBV15 with TRBJ2-7; TRBD1 is a possible D gene (6 bases). CDR1 LNHNV and CDR2 YYDKDF come from the germline V gene (reference sequence). This CDR3 has 14 amino acids. Trimming cost V 0 bases and J 3 bases, with 9 bases left between them. The CDR3 here is CATSREQGFYEQYF. DNA of the CDR3: TGTGCCACCAGCAGAGAACAGGGCTTCTACGAGCAGTACTTC.

This clonotype was seen only a few times. The chain carries TRBV4-2 and TRBJ2-3; D perhaps matches TRBD1 (5 bases). The V gene lost 3 bases and the J gene lost 0 bases, with 16 bases spanning the gap. There are 17 residues in the CDR3. Germline lookup yields CDR1 LGHNA and CDR2 YNFKEQ. CDR3 coding DNA: TGTGCCAGCAGCCAGAATTCTGTAGGGGTGAGCACAGATACGCAGTATTTT. It is translated as CASSQNSVGVSTDTQYF.

This clonotype turned up a few times. The gene calls are TRBV10-3 and TRBJ1-1; the match to TRBD1 covers 8 bases. CDR1 is ENHRY and CDR2 is SYGVKD in the germline V gene. V gave up 10 bases and J gave up 1 base; unmatched junction bases: 5. CDR3 size: 13 residues. CDR3 residues: CASQTGANTEAFF. The CDR3 nucleotides are TGTGCCAGCCAGACAGGGGCGAACACTGAAGCTTTCTTT.

V usage is TRBV10-2 and J usage is TRBJ1-1; D unclear. V was shortened by 7 bases and J by 1 base, with 4 bases between the two germline ends. CDR1 and CDR2 (germline): WSHSY, SAAADI. This CDR3 is built from 11 residues. The CDR3 bases are TGCGCCAGCACAGCGAACACTGAAGCTTTCTTT. This gives the protein CASTANTEAFF.

The chain employs TRBV6-2 or TRBV6-3 and TRBJ1-2; 7 nucleotides align to TRBD1. The V gene end was trimmed by 7 bases and the J gene end by 4 bases; junction bases not matched to a gene: 3. The V gene's germline CDR1 is MNHEY and CDR2 SVGEGT. The CDR3 totals 12 residues. The CDR3 loop is CASKNRGYGYTF. The CDR3 DNA reads TGTGCCAGCAAGAACAGGGGCTATGGCTACACCTTC.

The CDR3 DNA reads as TGTGCCAGCAGACCGGGACTAGCGGAAGAGACCCAGTACTTC. Translating gives CASRPGLAEETQYF. The J gene is TRBJ2-5, the V gene TRBV7-9, with 11 bases identical to TRBD2. Germline V CDR1 and CDR2: SEHNR, FQNEAQ (reference sequence). V was clipped by 6 bases and J by 3 bases; unmatched bases: 3. The CDR3 has 14 amino acids. Combining the CDR3 with reference TRBV7-9 and TRBJ2-5 gives the whole variable domain DTGVSQNPRHKITKRGQNVTFRCDPISEHNRLYWYRQTLGQGPEFLTYFQNEAQLEKSRLLSDRFSAERPKGSFSTLEIQRTEQGDSAMYLCASRPGLAEETQYFGPGTRLLVL.

This clonotype was picked up a small number of times. This CDR3 is CASSQDVGSGYTF. DNA for the CDR3: TGCGCCAGCAGCCAAGATGTCGGGTCTGGCTACACCTTC. This sequence joins TRBV4-3 and TRBJ1-2; D ambiguous. Trimming cost V 0 bases and J 7 bases, with 9 bases left between them. CDR1 is LGHNA, CDR2 YSLEER, per germline. The CDR3 covers 13 residues.

This clonotype has just a few counts. This sequence joins TRBV4-3 and TRBJ2-2, with 9 bases lining up with TRBD1. The CDR3 covers 16 residues. Losses at the gene ends were 2 bases for V and 1 base for J; bases not matched to a gene: 2. The V gene's germline CDR1 is LGHNA and CDR2 YSLEER. CDR3 DNA: TGCGCCAGCAGCCAACAGACAGGGGGGAACACCGGGGAGCTGTTTTTT. It codes for CASSQQTGGNTGELFF.

The CDR3 bases are TGCAGCGTTGAAGACGGGTGGACAGGGACCTATGGCTACACCTTC. Residues: CSVEDGWTGTYGYTF. The chain employs TRBV29-1 and TRBJ1-2; 8 bases fit TRBD1. Trimming cost V 0 bases and J 4 bases; bases outside gene matches: 7. The CDR3 has 15 residues. Germline V lookup: CDR1 SQVTM, CDR2 ANQGSEA.

The V call is TRBV18, the J call TRBJ2-1; D gene uncertain. The V end was cut by 4 bases, the J end by 5 bases, with 9 bases between. The CDR3 is 13 residues long. CDR1 is KGHSH and CDR2 is LQKENI in the germline V gene. CDR3: CASSLNSDNEQFF. The DNA of the CDR3 is TGTGCCAGCTCACTAAACTCGGACAATGAGCAGTTCTTC.